Listed here are 32 T cell receptor beta chains from one sample, sequenced in a study of regulatory T cells in long-lasting Graves disease. TCR beta libraries were built with iRepertoire HTBI primers and Arm-PCR of CDR3 regions. Via MiXCR, TCRdb re-called the multiplex PCR reads, giving one row per CDR3 protein. The table records 420,000 or so distinct CDR3 sequences, roughly 15% of them present only once. As to time point: newly diagnosed GD, antithyroid drugs for less than 3 months. Preparation of the TCR library used RNA extracted from PBMCs. These data are also associated with another study on T cells in Graves' hyperthyroidism and ophthalmopathy.

The source was peripheral blood mononuclear cells (PBMCs), collected at new diagnosis, from a patient treated with antithyroid drugs. The receptors derive from a woman younger than 30 with Graves disease.

The genes are TRBV9 and TRBJ1-3, with D possibly TRBD1 on 5 matching bases. Trimming removed 3 bases from V and 3 bases from J, with 13 bases in between. This CDR3 is built from 15 residues. In germline, CDR1 is SGDLS, CDR2 YYNGEE. The CDR3 bases are TGTGCCAGCAGCGCCCTGGGGGGGGATGGAAACACCATATATTTT. Protein sequence: CASSALGGDGNTIYF. The variable domain in full, completed from reference TRBV9 and TRBJ1-3, reads DSGVTQTPKHLITATGQRVTLRCSPRSGDLSVYWYQQSLDQGLQFLIQYYNGEERAKGNILERFSAQQFPDLHSELNLSSLELGDSALYFCASSALGGDGNTIYFGEGSWLTVV.

The sample holds many counts of this clonotype. The V gene is TRBV7-9, the J gene TRBJ2-7; no clear D. The CDR3 loop spans 13 amino acids. Trimming removed 2 bases from V and 0 bases from J, with 5 bases in between. Germline lookup yields CDR1 SEHNR and CDR2 FQNEAQ (reference sequence). CDR3: CASSLPSSYEQYF. CDR3 DNA sequence: TGTGCCAGCAGCTTACCCAGCTCCTACGAGCAGTACTTC.

This clonotype came up many times. Compared with germline, one end of the junction differs, possibly owing to a read error. The chain couples TRBV7-2 to TRBJ2-1; D might be TRBD1 or TRBD2, each matching 5 bases. CDR1 is SGHTA and CDR2 is FQGNSA in the germline V gene. CDR3 length: 18 residues. The CDR3 region has the DNA TGTGCCAGCAGCTTAGCGATTGCCGGGACCTTCTCCCACAATGAGCAGTTCTTC. Translated: CASSLAIAGTFSHNEQFF.

This clonotype was counted ten times or more. J is TRBJ2-5 and V is TRBV13, with 9 bases aligning to TRBD1. The CDR3 sequence is 16 residues long. Germline V CDR1 and CDR2: PRHDT, FYEKMQ (reference sequence). Losses at the gene ends were 0 bases for V and 4 bases for J; bases not matched to a gene: 6. In nucleotides, the CDR3 is TGTGCCAGCAGCTTAGGACAGGGGGCGAGGCGAGAGACCCAGTACTTC. It specifies CASSLGQGARRETQYF.

This clonotype was counted many times. This chain joins TRBV2 and TRBJ2-7; D tentatively reads TRBD1 or TRBD2 (6 bases each). With 3 bases removed from V and 4 bases from J, the gap between germline ends came to 10 bases. Germline V gene lookup returns CDR1 SNHLY and CDR2 FYNNEI. CDR3 length equals 13 residues. The CDR3 coding sequence is TGTGCCAGCAGTGACAGGGGACTTTACGAGCAGTACTTC. The encoded protein is CASSDRGLYEQYF.

At least ten counts were recorded for this clonotype. The chain combines TRBV24-1 with TRBJ2-7; 10 nucleotides line up with TRBD2. This CDR3 contains 15 residues. V dropped 2 bases and J dropped 4; count of bases not matched to a gene: 4. Germline CDR1 reads KGHDR; CDR2 reads SFDVKD. The CDR3 DNA is TGTGCCACCAGTGATTCTAGCGGGAGAGGATACGAGCAGTACTTC. Its translation: CATSDSSGRGYEQYF.

This clonotype has a count of ten or more. The chain employs TRBV18 and TRBJ2-5; TRBD2 matches at 9 bases. CDR1 is KGHSH, CDR2 LQKENI, per germline. CDR3 length equals 15 residues. The ends lost 2 bases at V and 5 bases at J; junction bases unmatched: 6. The CDR3 sequence is CASSPSAGGGETQYF. CDR3 in DNA: TGTGCCAGCTCACCATCAGCGGGAGGCGGCGAGACCCAGTACTTC.

A few counts support this clonotype. V usage is TRBV2 and J usage is TRBJ1-2; TRBD1 matches 8 bases. CDR1 and CDR2 (germline): SNHLY, FYNNEI. V was clipped by 5 bases and J by 8 bases; unmatched bases: 10. The CDR3 sequence is 14 residues long. In nucleotides, the CDR3 is TGTGCCAGCAGTCGGGTGCAGGGGGCTTACGGCTACACCTTC. As protein: CASSRVQGAYGYTF.

In its sample, this clonotype was seen a few times. The chain carries TRBV2 and TRBJ2-3; 8 bases fit TRBD1. From germline, CDR1 is SNHLY and CDR2 FYNNEI. V lost 5 bases to trimming and J lost 2 bases; unmatched junction nucleotides: 6. The CDR3 is 15 amino acids. The CDR3 coding sequence is TGTGCCAGCAGTCAGACAGGGGCCATCACAGATACGCAGTATTTT. Translated: CASSQTGAITDTQYF.

This clonotype has ten or more counts. The chain uses TRBV10-2 and TRBJ1-2; D not resolved. Looked up from germline, CDR1 is WSHSY and CDR2 is SAAADI. The V end was cut by 8 bases, the J end by 3 bases, with 10 bases between. This CDR3 is built from 12 residues. CDR3 nucleotides: TGCGCCAGCGTGGGCCAGGACTATGGCTACACCTTC. Translating it yields CASVGQDYGYTF.

This clonotype was detected only a few times. The CDR3 sequence: CAIRGQGSDYGYTF. As DNA, the CDR3 is TGTGCCATCAGGGGACAGGGCTCGGACTATGGCTACACCTTC. The rearrangement uses TRBV10-3 and TRBJ1-2; 9 bases agree with TRBD1. This CDR3 contains 14 residues. Per germline, CDR1 ENHRY and CDR2 SYGVKD. V trimming: 6 bases; J trimming: 3 bases; junction bases outside the gene matches: 5.

In its sample, this clonotype was seen a few times. CDR3 sequence (DNA): TGTGCCAGCTCACCAGTATGGCGGGGTTCCTACGAGCAGTACTTC. It codes for CASSPVWRGSYEQYF. V gene TRBV18 combines with J gene TRBJ2-7; TRBD2 might be the D (6 bases). Germline V gives CDR1 KGHSH, CDR2 LQKENI. The CDR3 is 15 residues long. Trimming shortened V by 2 bases and J by 1 base, and 12 bases separated the two germline ends.

This clonotype came up a few times. The chain uses TRBV6-1 and TRBJ2-1; TRBD2 matches at 7 bases. This CDR3 has 15 residues. Per germline, CDR1 MNHNS and CDR2 SASEGT. Trimming cost V 5 bases and J 6 bases; bases outside gene matches: 10. Here the CDR3 reads CASSHRTRSVNEQFF. The CDR3 nucleotides are TGTGCCAGCAGTCACAGGACTAGAAGTGTCAATGAGCAGTTCTTC.

This clonotype was counted many times. V and J are TRBV11-2 and TRBJ2-3; D might be TRBD1 (6 bases). Looked up from germline, CDR1 is SGHAT and CDR2 is FQNNGV. Trimming took 5 bases from V and 8 from J, leaving 17 bases between them. There are 14 residues in the CDR3. The CDR3 DNA reads TGTGCCAGCAGCCCCGTCGGAGTCAGGGGTACGCAGTATTTT. This codes for CASSPVGVRGTQYF.

This clonotype was counted between two and nine times. The chain is built from TRBV7-2 and TRBJ1-2; D not resolved. Per the germline V gene, CDR1 is SGHTA and CDR2 is FQGNSA. This CDR3 has 11 residues. Trimming took off 5 bases at V and 3 bases at J, with 4 bases between the two ends. CDR3 nucleotide sequence: TGTGCCAGCAGCCCGTACTATGGCTACACCTTC. Translation gives CASSPYYGYTF.

This clonotype was found a few times. This sequence joins TRBV7-9 and TRBJ2-6; TRBD2 aligns across 13 bases. The CDR3 sequence is 18 residues long. Germline V gene sequence: CDR1 SEHNR, CDR2 FQNEAQ (reference sequence). V shed 2 bases and J 2 bases; nucleotides not matched to a gene: 3. The CDR3, as DNA: TGTGCCAGCAGCTTACCGGGACTAGCGGGAACTGGGGCCAACGTCCTGACTTTC. Residues: CASSLPGLAGTGANVLTF.

V usage is TRBV4-3 and J usage is TRBJ2-7; D may be TRBD1 or TRBD2 (5 bases each). Between the trimmed V and J ends, which lost 3 bases and 1 base, there was a span of 16 bases. This CDR3 is built from 16 residues. Germline CDR1 is LGHNA and CDR2 is YSLEER. In DNA form, the CDR3 reads TGCGCCAGCAGCCAGACCGGGGCAATAGCTTCCTACGAGCAGTACTTC. It specifies CASSQTGAIASYEQYF.

This clonotype was observed a few times. The rearrangement joins TRBV7-9 to TRBJ2-5, with 10 nucleotides matching TRBD2. Germline trimming cut 3 bases from V and 4 bases from J; bases unmatched to any gene: 8. CDR3 length: 16 amino acids. The germline CDR1 and CDR2 sequences are SEHNR and FQNEAQ (reference sequence). The CDR3 DNA follows: TGTGCCAGCAGCTTTCAAACTAGCGGGAAAAGAGAGACCCAGTACTTC. It encodes CASSFQTSGKRETQYF.

The sample holds many counts of this clonotype. This chain connects TRBV28 to TRBJ2-7; 11 nucleotides match TRBD2. This CDR3 comprises 15 residues. The junction had 7 bases not matched to a gene; V was cut back by 8 bases and J by 1 base. CDR1 is MDHEN, CDR2 SYDVKM, per germline. The CDR3, as DNA: TGTGCCAGCTTTACACTAGCGGGAGAATCCTACGAGCAGTACTTC. It codes for CASFTLAGESYEQYF.

This chain connects TRBV9 to TRBJ2-7; the match to TRBD2 covers 10 bases. Germline V gene lookup returns CDR1 SGDLS and CDR2 YYNGEE. This CDR3 has 14 amino acids. The J segment lost 2 bases and the V segment lost 7 bases, leaving 6 bases of the junction unmatched. The CDR3 loop reads CASAVGTSAYEQYF. The CDR3 coding sequence is TGTGCCAGCGCGGTGGGGACTAGCGCCTACGAGCAGTACTTC.

There are many counts of this clonotype. The J gene is TRBJ2-7, the V gene TRBV28, with D tentatively TRBD1 (6 bases). Germline V gene sequence: CDR1 MDHEN, CDR2 SYDVKM. V lost 6 bases to trimming and J lost 0 bases, with 21 bases between them. CDR3 length equals 17 residues. As DNA, the CDR3 is TGTGCCAGCAGGCGGGTAATATTAGGGACATACTCCTACGAGCAGTACTTC. It specifies CASRRVILGTYSYEQYF. The variable domain in full, completed from reference TRBV28 and TRBJ2-7, reads DVKVTQSSRYLVKRTGEKVFLECVQDMDHENMFWYRQDPGLGLRLIYFSYDVKMKEKGDIPEGYSVSREKKERFSLILESASTNQTSMYLCASRRVILGTYSYEQYFGPGTRLTVT.

This clonotype was counted only a few times. The rearrangement joins TRBV6-2 or TRBV6-3 to TRBJ1-3; D is unclear. CDR1 is MNHEY, CDR2 SVGEGT, per germline. The CDR3 spans 15 residues. V gave up 4 bases and J gave up 0 bases, with 10 bases separating them. The CDR3 nucleotides read TGTGCCAGCAGTTCGTATACACGCTCTGGAAACACCATATATTTT. Translating it yields CASSSYTRSGNTIYF.

This clonotype was found many times. V and J are TRBV7-2 and TRBJ2-3; D is unclear. The V gene's germline CDR1 is SGHTA and CDR2 FQGNSA. Trimming removed 1 base from V and 4 bases from J, with 12 bases in between. The CDR3 is made up of 15 amino acids. CDR3 loop: CASSLDNSEADTQYF. In DNA, the CDR3 is TGTGCCAGCAGCTTAGACAATTCAGAAGCAGATACGCAGTATTTT.

The table lists this clonotype with many counts. V gene TRBV7-2 combines with J gene TRBJ1-2; D gene unclear. The CDR3 runs 18 residues. The V and J ends lost 3 bases and 2 bases respectively, with 22 bases between them. CDR1 and CDR2 (germline): SGHTA, FQGNSA. The CDR3 protein is CASSFLGPPAGNNYGYTF. DNA for the CDR3: TGTGCCAGCAGCTTCTTAGGACCCCCTGCGGGGAACAACTATGGCTACACCTTC.

Only a few counts were recorded for this clonotype. The V and J genes are TRBV6-1 and TRBJ1-5, with D perhaps TRBD1 (5 bases). This CDR3 comprises 13 residues. Germline V lookup: CDR1 MNHNS, CDR2 SASEGT. V lost 8 bases and J 4 bases, leaving 12 bases between the germline ends. The CDR3 coding sequence is TGTGCCAGCGCACAGGATAGAAATCAGCCCCAGCATTTT. Amino acids: CASAQDRNQPQHF.

There are many counts of this clonotype. V and J are TRBV28 and TRBJ2-3; TRBD2 matches at 11 bases. Germline assignment: CDR1 MDHEN and CDR2 SYDVKM. This CDR3 has 18 amino acids. V shed 5 bases, J shed 6 bases, and the junction held 16 bases outside the gene matches. DNA of the CDR3: TGTGCCAGCAGTAGATCCGGGACTAGCGGAAGTGGGGGGGATACGCAGTATTTT. Amino acids: CASSRSGTSGSGGDTQYF.

Remarks on this clonotype: With only one base between it and a far larger clone, this is likely a read error. In DNA form, the CDR3 reads TGTGCCAGCAGTGCCAAGATTTACGAGCGGTACTTC. Translated, it gives CASSAKIYERYF. V usage is TRBV6-2 or TRBV6-3 and J usage is TRBJ2-7, with D hard to call. The germline V gene has CDR1 MNHEY and CDR2 SVGEGT. The CDR3 is 12 amino acids.

In its sample, this clonotype was seen many times. J is TRBJ1-2 and V is TRBV6-9; a weak D match, TRBD1 (5 bases). This CDR3 has 16 residues. Germline V gives CDR1 MNHGY, CDR2 SVAAGI. The V end lost 3 bases, the J end lost 5 bases, and 19 bases lay between the germline ends. This CDR3 is CASSYSSGARRYGYTF. The CDR3, as DNA: TGTGCCAGCAGTTACTCCTCCGGGGCGCGACGGTATGGCTACACCTTC.

This clonotype was observed at least ten times. V usage is TRBV6-1 and J usage is TRBJ2-7, with 10 bases fitting TRBD2. From germline, CDR1 is MNHNS and CDR2 SASEGT. The CDR3 sequence is 15 residues long. Germline trimming cut 5 bases from V and 4 bases from J; bases unmatched to any gene: 8. The CDR3 protein is CASSRLAGDTYEQYF. In nucleotides, the CDR3 is TGTGCCAGCAGTCGGCTAGCGGGAGATACATACGAGCAGTACTTC.

The chain combines TRBV6-1 with TRBJ2-1, with D perhaps matching TRBD2 (6 bases). Germline V gene lookup returns CDR1 MNHNS and CDR2 SASEGT. The V end lost 6 bases, the J end lost 0 bases, and 12 bases lay between the germline ends. The CDR3 is 15 residues long. CDR3 loop: CASRFSGLSYNEQFF. As DNA, the CDR3 is TGTGCCAGCAGATTTAGCGGACTCTCCTACAATGAGCAGTTCTTC.

This clonotype has a handful of counts. The chain joins TRBV27 to TRBJ2-1; a possible D gene is TRBD2 (5 bases). This CDR3 has 13 amino acids. Germline values: CDR1 MNHEY, CDR2 SMNVEV (reference sequence). Written as DNA, the CDR3 is TGTGCTAGCGCTAGTTTGGTCTTGAATGAGCAGTTCTTC. Translated, it gives CASASLVLNEQFF.

This clonotype was seen at least ten times. The genes are TRBV18 and TRBJ1-1; 7 bases align to TRBD1. The germline V gene encodes CDR1 KGHSH and CDR2 LQKENI. The CDR3 sequence is 13 residues long. Trimming cost V 6 bases and J 5 bases; bases outside gene matches: 6. CDR3 sequence (DNA): TGTGCCAGCTCGCGGACAGGATGGACTGAAGCTTTCTTT. This sequence encodes CASSRTGWTEAFF.